Detailed here is one T cell receptor (beta chain). This receptor's antigen is unknown. Nothing much larger sits one base from this clone, and base qualities are not available. V has 5 bases trimmed and J has 3 bases trimmed; junction bases matching no gene number 5. From a lookup of the germline V gene, CDR1 and CDR2 are MGHRA and YSYEKL. The CDR3, cysteine through phenylalanine, is 15 amino acids long. Just CDR3 DNA is preserved here, 45 bases in frame from base 1. The data were obtained in a study of blood T cell repertoires in COVID-19 (dated by TCRdb to the early 2020s). About the investigation overall: Samples from collaborators originated in the United States, Italy and Spain and spanned both the acute and convalescent phases of COVID-19. The material from the prospective study consisted of cDNA or gDNA derived from T cells, B-cell-depleted T cells, or PBMCs. Deeply sampled blood TCRbeta repertoires from subjects exposed to, actively infected with, or recovered from COVID-19 were included in the dataset. The repertoires were released in a freely available public database meant as a resource for research on the immune response to SARS-CoV-2. The samples were drawn from two sources: the first 160 participants of the ongoing ImmuneRACE study, and 1,000 to 1,500 subjects contributed by 6 global collaborators. A de-identified subject ID, COVID-19 status, age in years and sex were almost always included in the sample metadata. Where available, HLA class I and class II types were obtained from metadata supplied by the sample provider rather than from assay-based typing.

At one collaborating source in Seattle, patients were enrolled during active infection and were followed longitudinally through the course of disease. Collaborating institutions collected whole blood in K2EDTA tubes following their own protocols. For TCRbeta analysis, collaborators shipped samples as frozen whole blood, isolated PBMCs, or DNA extracted from either of those sample types. On the study overall, not on this receptor specifically: Clinical and demographic metadata were provided uncurated, with the amount varying by source and participant.

TCRbeta CDR3 regions were amplified from genomic DNA using the immunoSEQ Assay, a bias-controlled multiplex PCR. As for the original processing: Within the assay, amplification of reference gene primers was used to estimate how many nucleated cells each sample contained. Sequence reads were collapsed and filtered to measure the absolute abundance of every unique TCRbeta CDR3 rearrangement. For each sample, productive Simpson clonality was calculated as the square root of Simpson's diversity index over productive rearrangements. TCRdb re-hosts the immuneACCESS table, in-frame sequences only. Its copies lack some clones; in the studies checked, an unresolved V gene accounts for under half of them, and the cause for the rest is not known. That table supplies the V and J calls and clone size; D and trimming were determined from the DNA. The sample table contains under 15,000 clones; only one count was recorded for approximately 70% of them. 10% of the sample is taken by the ten largest.

The material sequenced was peripheral blood. This receptor was taken from a man between 60 and 75 years old with COVID-19, enrolled during active disease. The sequence is built from TRBV4-1 and TRBJ2-3; 10 middle bases align to TRBD2. At the DNA level, the sequence is TGCGCCAGCAGCTTTCCGGGACTAGCGACAGATACGCAGTATTTT. Its amino acids are CASSFPGLATDTQYF.